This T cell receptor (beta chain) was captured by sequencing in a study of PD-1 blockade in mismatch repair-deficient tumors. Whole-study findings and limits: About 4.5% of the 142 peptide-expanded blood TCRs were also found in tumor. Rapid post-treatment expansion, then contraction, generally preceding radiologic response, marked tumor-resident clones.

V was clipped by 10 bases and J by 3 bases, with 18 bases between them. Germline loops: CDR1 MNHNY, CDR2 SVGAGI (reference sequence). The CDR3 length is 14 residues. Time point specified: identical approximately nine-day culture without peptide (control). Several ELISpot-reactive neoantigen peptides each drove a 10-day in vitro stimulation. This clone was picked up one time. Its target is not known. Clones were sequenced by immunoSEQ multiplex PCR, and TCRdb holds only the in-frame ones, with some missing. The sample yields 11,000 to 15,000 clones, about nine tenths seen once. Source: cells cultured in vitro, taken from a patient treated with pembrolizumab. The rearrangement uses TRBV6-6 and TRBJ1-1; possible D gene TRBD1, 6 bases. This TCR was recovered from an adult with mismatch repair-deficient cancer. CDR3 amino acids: CAIKVGAGDTEAFF. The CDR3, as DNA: TGTGCCATCAAAGTAGGGGCAGGGGACACTGAAGCTTTCTTT.